This entry is about one T cell receptor beta chain. These data originate in a study of CD8 T cells in Susac syndrome. RNA, at roughly 0.5 to 1 ug, was reverse transcribed with random hexamers. TCRdb redid the calling of the immunoSEQ multiplex PCR reads with MiXCR, one entry per CDR3 protein. The sample records about 76,000 distinct CDR3 sequences, approximately 93% being singletons. CDR1 is SGDLS, CDR2 YYNGEE, per germline. Trimming cost V 0 bases and J 7 bases, with 20 bases left between them. The CDR3 consists of 16 residues. This sequence was found in a human donor with Susac syndrome. The chain combines TRBV9 with TRBJ2-7; possibly TRBD1 for D (5 bases). The sequencing sample was made of CD8+ T cells from PBMCs. DNA for the CDR3: TGTGCCAGCAGCGTAGCTGGCGGAGCCTATCGGACAGAGCAGTACTTC. Its translation is CASSVAGGAYRTEQYF.